Each of the 23 T cell receptor beta chains below was sequenced from the same sample in a study of HIV-infected patients and healthy controls. Around 530 ng RNA was reverse transcribed with alpha and beta constant-region primers. Using multiplexing indices, alpha and beta chain libraries were generated apart by chain-specific third strand synthesis. TCRdb processed the 5' RACE reads anew with MiXCR; each CDR3 protein has one entry. Among around 11,000 distinct CDR3 sequences listed, around 6% were seen once. Antiretroviral therapy had run roughly three months, about 14 weeks, before follow-up blood collection. Whole blood was used without fractionation, so all unsorted peripheral T cells were included. Material: blood, obtained during antiretroviral therapy. Receptors were obtained from an adult with HIV infection. The donor label of this sample is uncertain.

This clonotype was detected ten times or more. This chain links TRBV5-4 with TRBJ1-1, with D maybe TRBD1 (5 bases). This CDR3 has 17 amino acids. Germline V gene data show CDR1 as SGHNT and CDR2 as YYREEE (reference sequence). V was clipped by 3 bases and J by 0 bases, with 18 bases between them. The DNA of the CDR3 is TGTGCCAGCAGCTCGACGGACTTAAACAGGTTGAACACTGAAGCTTTCTTT. Its protein product is CASSSTDLNRLNTEAFF.

This clonotype was seen many times. The rearrangement joins TRBV5-1 to TRBJ2-1, with TRBD2 as a possible D gene (6 bases). The V end was cut by 4 bases, the J end by 6 bases, with 17 bases between. This CDR3 is built from 15 residues. In germline, CDR1 is SGHRS, CDR2 YFSETQ. The CDR3 DNA reads as TGCGCCAGCAGCCCTACTAGCCGCCTCGGCAATGAGCAGTTCTTC. It translates to CASSPTSRLGNEQFF.

This clonotype was found many times. The V gene is TRBV6-1, the J gene TRBJ2-1; D may be TRBD2 (5 bases). CDR1 MNHNS and CDR2 SASEGT come from the germline V gene. V was shortened by 0 bases and J by 10 bases, with 13 bases between the two germline ends. This CDR3 region has 14 residues. The CDR3 loop reads CASSEASGRREQFF. CDR3 nucleotides: TGTGCCAGCAGTGAAGCTAGTGGGAGAAGGGAGCAGTTCTTC.

This clonotype is deemed medium-sized. This sequence joins TRBV30 and TRBJ1-1, with TRBD1 as a possible D gene (6 bases). The germline V gene encodes CDR1 GTSNPN and CDR2 SVGIG (reference sequence). V was shortened by 3 bases and J by 4 bases, with 12 bases between the two germline ends. This CDR3 is 13 amino acids long. The CDR3 sequence is CAWRQGRVTEAFF. DNA of the CDR3: TGTGCCTGGAGACAGGGAAGGGTCACTGAAGCTTTCTTT.

This clonotype is judged medium-sized. J is TRBJ2-1 and V is TRBV6-6; tentatively, D is TRBD2 (7 bases). The CDR3 has 17 amino acids. V lost 2 bases to trimming and J lost 3 bases, with 17 bases between them. Germline lookup yields CDR1 MNHNY and CDR2 SVGAGI (reference sequence). Here the CDR3 DNA reads TGTGCCAGCAGTTACCGGGGGGCAGCGGGCATCTACAATGAGCAGTTCTTC. This sequence encodes CASSYRGAAGIYNEQFF.

In its sample, this clonotype is medium-sized (0.01 to 0.1%). The rearrangement links TRBV5-5 to TRBJ1-2, with a weak D call TRBD1 (5 bases). The germline V gene encodes CDR1 SGHKS and CDR2 YYEKEE (reference sequence). V gave up 0 bases and J gave up 7 bases, with 16 bases separating them. This CDR3 region has 15 residues. CDR3 DNA: TGTGCCAGCAGCTTGGATGGGCAGACTAGGGGTGGCTACACCTTC. The encoded protein is CASSLDGQTRGGYTF. Supplemented by reference TRBV5-5 and TRBJ1-2, the full variable domain reads DAGVTQSPTHLIKTRGQQVTLRCSPISGHKSVSWYQQVLGQGPQFIFQYYEKEERGRGNFPDRFSARQFPNYSSELNVNALLLGDSALYLCASSLDGQTRGGYTFGSGTRLTVV.

This clonotype was counted many times. The chain joins TRBV5-1 to TRBJ1-6, with D hard to call. Germline V gives CDR1 SGHRS, CDR2 YFSETQ. The CDR3 contains 14 residues. V was shortened by 0 bases and J by 5 bases, with 6 bases between the two germline ends. This chain's CDR3 is CASSLVRNNSPLHF. CDR3 bases: TGCGCCAGCAGCTTGGTACGGAATAATTCACCCCTCCACTTT.

The J gene is TRBJ2-5, the V gene TRBV9; 10 bases map to TRBD1. The junction had 8 bases not matched to a gene; V was cut back by 2 bases and J by 1 base. The CDR3 covers 17 residues. Germline V gene sequence: CDR1 SGDLS, CDR2 YYNGEE. Written as DNA, the CDR3 is TGTGCCAGCAGCGTCGGGACAGGGGCTCTTGCCCAAGAGACCCAGTACTTC. Translated, it gives CASSVGTGALAQETQYF.

This clonotype was seen repeatedly, ten times or more. The rearrangement joins TRBV5-1 to TRBJ2-3, with 12 bases fitting TRBD2. CDR3 length: 17 amino acids. Germline CDR1 is SGHRS and CDR2 is YFSETQ. V dropped 4 bases and J dropped 1; count of bases not matched to a gene: 7. The CDR3 protein is CASSTLPSGGGTDTQYF. CDR3 nucleotide sequence: TGCGCCAGCAGCACCCTCCCTAGCGGGGGGGGCACAGATACGCAGTATTTT.

This clonotype has a count of ten or more. The V call is TRBV29-1, the J call TRBJ2-7; the match to TRBD2 covers 7 bases. Germline V CDR1 and CDR2: SQVTM, ANQGSEA. This CDR3 spans 13 amino acids. The ends lost 6 bases at V and 1 base at J; junction bases unmatched: 6. CDR3 in amino acids: CSVLSGTSYEQYF. CDR3 DNA: TGCAGCGTCCTGAGCGGGACTTCCTACGAGCAGTACTTC.

This clonotype was counted ten times or more. The V call is TRBV7-3, the J call TRBJ2-2, with 8 bases identical to TRBD1. The V gene end was trimmed by 2 bases and the J gene end by 1 base; junction bases not matched to a gene: 3. The CDR3 sequence is 16 residues long. CDR1 SGHTA and CDR2 FQGTGA come from the germline V gene. The CDR3 is CASSLAGTGNTGELFF. The CDR3 DNA is TGTGCCAGCAGCTTAGCTGGGACAGGGAACACCGGGGAGCTGTTTTTT.

The sample holds many counts of this clonotype. V usage is TRBV7-2 and J usage is TRBJ2-1; tentatively, D is TRBD1 or TRBD2 (6 bases each). Germline CDR1 and CDR2: SGHTA and FQGNSA. The germline V and J ends were trimmed by 4 bases and 0 bases, with 10 bases remaining between them. The CDR3 runs 15 residues. The CDR3 protein is CASSSGASSYNEQFF. The DNA of the CDR3 is TGTGCCAGCAGCTCGGGGGCGAGCTCCTACAATGAGCAGTTCTTC.

This clonotype has a count of ten or more. V is TRBV19 and J is TRBJ2-2, with 9 bases lining up with TRBD1. V shed 4 bases and J 6 bases; nucleotides not matched to a gene: 9. Germline-derived CDR1 and CDR2 are LNHDA and SQIVND (reference sequence). This CDR3 comprises 16 residues. The CDR3 spells CASSSSRDRASGELFF. For the CDR3, the DNA is TGTGCCAGTAGTAGTAGCCGGGACAGGGCCTCCGGGGAGCTGTTTTTT.

This clonotype is medium-sized (0.01 to 0.1%) in the sample. J is TRBJ1-5 and V is TRBV5-1; D ambiguous. The CDR3 totals 18 residues. Germline CDR1 is SGHRS and CDR2 is YFSETQ. The germline V and J ends were trimmed by 5 bases and 3 bases, with 24 bases remaining between them. The CDR3 DNA sequence: TGCGCCAGCAGTTCGTCCCCCGGTAGGACGATCTTCAATCAGCCCCAGCATTTT. Protein product: CASSSSPGRTIFNQPQHF. The full variable domain, completed using reference TRBV5-1 and TRBJ1-5, is KAGVTQTPRYLIKTRGQQVTLSCSPISGHRSVSWYQQTPGQGLQFLFEYFSETQRNKGNFPGRFSGRQFSNSRSEMNVSTLELGDSALYLCASSSSPGRTIFNQPQHFGDGTRLSIL.

This clonotype was seen repeatedly, ten times or more. V and J are TRBV6-2 or TRBV6-3 and TRBJ1-2; TRBD1 matches 8 bases. The CDR3 is 12 amino acids. The germline V gene has CDR1 MNHEY and CDR2 SVGEGT. Germline trimming cut 6 bases from V and 8 bases from J; bases unmatched to any gene: 5. CDR3 nucleotide sequence: TGTGCCAGCAGGACAGGGGCGAAAGGCTACACCTTC. This gives the protein CASRTGAKGYTF.

There are a few counts of this clonotype. The chain is built from TRBV2 and TRBJ2-1, with 9 bases identical to TRBD2. The J segment lost 9 bases and the V segment lost 4 bases, leaving 13 bases of the junction unmatched. The CDR3 sequence is 16 residues long. CDR1 is SNHLY and CDR2 is FYNNEI in the germline V gene. DNA of the CDR3: TGTGCCAGCAGTGCGGGTAGCGGGAGTAGGACATCTGAGCAGTTCTTC. Protein: CASSAGSGSRTSEQFF.

This clonotype was seen many times. This chain connects TRBV30 to TRBJ2-5; D call uncertain. V was pared by 0 bases and J by 4 bases, with 6 bases between. Germline V gives CDR1 GTSNPN, CDR2 SVGIG (reference sequence). This CDR3 is 12 amino acids long. The CDR3 reads CAWSVTGETQYF. DNA for the CDR3: TGTGCCTGGAGTGTTACCGGAGAGACCCAGTACTTC.

This clonotype occurred many times. The genes are TRBV20-1 and TRBJ1-2; D is uncertain. Deletions cut 3 bases from V and 0 bases from J, with 11 bases between. Germline V gene sequence: CDR1 DFQATT, CDR2 SNEGSKA (reference sequence). CDR3 length: 14 residues. CDR3 nucleotide sequence: TGCAGTGCTAGTGCTGGAGGAGCTAACTATGGCTACACCTTC. Its translation is CSASAGGANYGYTF.

This clonotype was picked up a small number of times. The rearrangement links TRBV14 to TRBJ2-2; 7 bases map to TRBD1. From germline, CDR1 is SGHDN and CDR2 FVKESK. V was clipped by 1 base and J by 4 bases; unmatched bases: 6. CDR3 size: 16 residues. DNA for the CDR3: TGTGCCAGCAGCCAAGGACAGGGACGAGGCACCGGGGAGCTGTTTTTT. Translated: CASSQGQGRGTGELFF.

This clonotype was found many times. The rearrangement links TRBV7-9 to TRBJ2-3, with D uncertain. The V gene's germline CDR1 is SEHNR and CDR2 FQNEAQ (reference sequence). Trimming left V 4 bases short and J 2 bases short, with 10 bases between. This CDR3 is built from 14 residues. The CDR3 reads CASSSDGLTDTQYF. Here the CDR3 DNA reads TGTGCCAGCAGCTCGGACGGGCTCACAGATACGCAGTATTTT.

This clonotype was picked up many times. The J gene is TRBJ2-3, the V gene TRBV29-1; D may be TRBD2 (5 bases). The CDR3 has 15 amino acids. V was cut by 6 bases and J by 2 bases, with 18 bases left in between. CDR1 and CDR2 from the germline V gene are SQVTM and ANQGSEA. CDR3 nucleotide sequence: TGCAGCGTCGTAGGACTGCAGCCGATCACAGATACGCAGTATTTT. Protein product: CSVVGLQPITDTQYF.

This clonotype has a count of ten or more. This chain links TRBV7-9 with TRBJ1-4; D not resolved. The CDR3 runs to 14 residues. Trimming removed 5 bases from V and 5 bases from J, with 12 bases in between. Germline V gene sequence: CDR1 SEHNR, CDR2 FQNEAQ (reference sequence). CDR3 bases: TGTGCCAGCAGCCGGGGAGGAGTAAATGAAAAACTGTTTTTT. Its protein is CASSRGGVNEKLFF.

In this sample, this clonotype turned up many times. V gene TRBV5-6 combines with J gene TRBJ1-2; D ambiguous. V was cut by 4 bases and J by 2 bases, with 18 bases left in between. The CDR3 has 16 residues. Germline CDR1 and CDR2: SGHDT and YYEEEE. CDR3 loop: CASSDGPGRPNYGYTF. CDR3 in DNA: TGTGCCAGCAGCGATGGACCAGGACGGCCAAACTATGGCTACACCTTC. Combining the CDR3 with reference TRBV5-6 and TRBJ1-2 gives the whole variable domain DAGVTQSPTHLIKTRGQQVTLRCSPKSGHDTVSWYQQALGQGPQFIFQYYEEEERQRGNFPDRFSGHQFPNYSSELNVNALLLGDSALYLCASSDGPGRPNYGYTFGSGTRLTVV.